The next 14 T cell receptor beta chains were all read from a single sample in a study of control samples from healthy donors and cancer patients. TCRdb's table, derived via immunoSEQ multiplex PCR, lists solely in-frame clones and lacks some. This table has about 78,000 clones, 70% to 90% appearing once. Specimen: blood. Source of these receptors: a woman in her sixties or seventies in good health.

The V call is TRBV5-1, the J call TRBJ2-2; weak D call: TRBD1 (5 bases). This CDR3 region has 14 residues. Germline CDR1 and CDR2: SGHRS and YFSETQ. Trimming took 0 bases from V and 4 from J, leaving 7 bases between them. CDR3 nucleotides: TGCGCCAGCAGCTTGGTTGGGGCCACCGGGGAGCTGTTTTTT. This sequence encodes CASSLVGATGELFF. The complete variable domain, with remaining parts taken from reference TRBV5-1 and TRBJ2-2, reads KAGVTQTPRYLIKTRGQQVTLSCSPISGHRSVSWYQQTPGQGLQFLFEYFSETQRNKGNFPGRFSGRQFSNSRSEMNVSTLELGDSALYLCASSLVGATGELFFGEGSRLTVL.

V and J are TRBV10-2 and TRBJ2-7; D tentatively fits TRBD1 or TRBD2 (5 bases each). Germline loops: CDR1 WSHSY, CDR2 SAAADI. The CDR3 has 13 residues. Trimming stripped 8 bases from V and 3 bases from J, with 14 bases between. CDR3 in amino acids: CASLPGPIYEQYF. The CDR3 region has the DNA TGCGCCAGCCTACCGGGACCCATCTACGAGCAGTACTTC.

The CDR3 region is CSVEVSGTIVPGELFF. For the CDR3, the DNA is TGCAGCGTTGAAGTTAGCGGGACGATCGTCCCGGGGGAGCTGTTTTTT. This chain joins TRBV29-1 and TRBJ2-2; 8 bases are a match to TRBD2. Per germline, CDR1 SQVTM and CDR2 ANQGSEA. The CDR3 spans 16 residues. The V segment lost 1 base and the J segment 8 bases; nucleotides outside the gene matches: 12.

The V call is TRBV4-1, the J call TRBJ1-2; 8 bases are shared with TRBD1. This CDR3 has 16 amino acids. After removal of 1 base from V and 8 bases from J, the junction contained 12 bases not matched to a gene. Germline V lookup: CDR1 MGHRA, CDR2 YSYEKL. CDR3 nucleotides: TGCGCCAGCAGCCAAGGACGTCGTGGACAGGGTGGCGGCTACACCTTC. Encoded protein: CASSQGRRGQGGGYTF.

V usage is TRBV3-1 (or the pseudogene TRBV3-2) and J usage is TRBJ1-2, with 10 bases identical to TRBD1. V lost 4 bases to trimming and J lost 5 bases; unmatched junction nucleotides: 10. This CDR3 is built from 16 residues. Germline V gene data show CDR1 as LGHDT and CDR2 as YNNKEL (reference sequence). The DNA of the CDR3 is TGTGCCAGCAGCCCCCACTCGAGACAGGGGGCGTATGGCTACACCTTC. Translated, it gives CASSPHSRQGAYGYTF.

J is TRBJ2-7 and V is TRBV10-3, with D unresolved. Germline CDR1 reads ENHRY; CDR2 reads SYGVKD. This CDR3 is built from 11 residues. The V end lost 6 bases, the J end lost 3 bases, and 6 bases lay between the germline ends. CDR3 sequence: CAISDNYEQYF. In DNA, the CDR3 is TGTGCCATCAGCGATAACTACGAGCAGTACTTC.

This clone turned up a few times. The V and J genes are TRBV4-1 and TRBJ1-3, with unresolved D. Germline V gene lookup returns CDR1 MGHRA and CDR2 YSYEKL. The CDR3 loop spans 16 amino acids. V was shortened by 2 bases and J by 3 bases, with 14 bases between the two germline ends. CDR3 in amino acids: CASSQMGNLYGNTIYF. In DNA form, the CDR3 reads TGCGCCAGCAGCCAAATGGGGAATCTCTATGGAAACACCATATATTTT.

The rearrangement joins TRBV7-7 to TRBJ2-2, with 7 bases matching TRBD2. V trimming: 1 base; J trimming: 0 bases; junction bases outside the gene matches: 2. In germline, CDR1 is SSHAT, CDR2 FNYEAQ (reference sequence). CDR3 size: 16 residues. The CDR3 coding sequence is TGTGCCAGCAGCTTAGGCCTAGCGGCGAACACCGGGGAGCTGTTTTTT. It yields the protein CASSLGLAANTGELFF.

The rearrangement joins TRBV5-1 to TRBJ2-7, with 8 bases matching TRBD1. The CDR3 is made up of 13 amino acids. Germline V gene sequence: CDR1 SGHRS, CDR2 YFSETQ. V lost 4 bases to trimming and J lost 3 bases; unmatched junction nucleotides: 3. This CDR3 reads CASSTGTGYEQYF. CDR3 sequence (DNA): TGCGCCAGCAGCACCGGGACAGGCTACGAGCAGTACTTC.

CDR3 in amino acids: CASSSSRGGDNEQFF. Written as DNA, the CDR3 is TGTGCCAGCAGCTCTTCCCGGGGGGGCGACAATGAGCAGTTCTTC. The chain joins TRBV7-9 to TRBJ2-1; 8 positions agree with TRBD2. V gave up 4 bases and J gave up 5 bases; unmatched junction bases: 7. The CDR3 covers 15 residues. Germline CDR1 and CDR2: SEHNR and FQNEAQ (reference sequence). Supplemented by reference TRBV7-9 and TRBJ2-1, the full variable domain reads DTGVSQNPRHKITKRGQNVTFRCDPISEHNRLYWYRQTLGQGPEFLTYFQNEAQLEKSRLLSDRFSAERPKGSFSTLEIQRTEQGDSAMYLCASSSSRGGDNEQFFGPGTRLTVL.

This chain uses TRBV9 with TRBJ2-3; either TRBD1 or TRBD2 may supply D (5 bases each). The germline V gene encodes CDR1 SGDLS and CDR2 YYNGEE. The CDR3 length is 15 residues. V was clipped by 3 bases and J by 3 bases, with 14 bases between them. CDR3 coding DNA: TGTGCCAGCAGCGAAAGAGGGGAGATTACAGATACGCAGTATTTT. This translates into CASSERGEITDTQYF.

This clone has ten or more counts. The rearrangement joins TRBV18 to TRBJ2-5; D gene uncertain. This CDR3 comprises 12 residues. CDR1 KGHSH and CDR2 LQKENI come from the germline V gene. V dropped 0 bases and J dropped 1 base, with 0 bases sitting between them. CDR3 sequence (DNA): TGTGCCAGCTCACCACCCCAAGAGACCCAGTACTTC. This gives the protein CASSPPQETQYF.

The CDR3 reads CASSYGQGHGYTF. The DNA for the CDR3 is TGCGCCAGCAGCTACGGACAGGGGCATGGCTACACCTTC. The chain employs TRBV5-1 and TRBJ1-2; 9 bases are a match to TRBD1. This CDR3 has 13 residues. CDR1 is SGHRS, CDR2 YFSETQ, per germline. V gave up 3 bases and J gave up 6 bases; unmatched junction bases: 3. Combining the CDR3 with reference TRBV5-1 and TRBJ1-2 gives the whole variable domain KAGVTQTPRYLIKTRGQQVTLSCSPISGHRSVSWYQQTPGQGLQFLFEYFSETQRNKGNFPGRFSGRQFSNSRSEMNVSTLELGDSALYLCASSYGQGHGYTFGSGTRLTVV.

The J gene is TRBJ2-3, the V gene TRBV28; tentatively, D is TRBD1 or TRBD2 (6 bases each). CDR1 MDHEN and CDR2 SYDVKM come from the germline V gene. V lost 3 bases to trimming and J lost 4 bases, with 11 bases between them. The CDR3 contains 14 residues. As DNA, the CDR3 is TGTGCCAGCAGTTTCCGGGGGCGGGCAGATACGCAGTATTTT. Protein sequence: CASSFRGRADTQYF.